This T cell receptor beta chain appears in the sequencing data of a study of blood T cell repertoires in COVID-19 (dated by TCRdb to about 2020). In terms of the full investigation: Samples covering the acute and convalescent phases of COVID-19 were provided by collaborators in the United States, Italy and Spain. The material from the prospective study consisted of cDNA or gDNA derived from T cells, B-cell-depleted T cells, or PBMCs. The dataset comprised deeply sampled blood TCRbeta repertoires from subjects exposed to, actively infected with, or recovered from COVID-19. The repertoires were released in a freely available public database meant as a resource for research on the immune response to SARS-CoV-2. The samples were drawn from two sources: the first 160 participants of the ongoing ImmuneRACE study, and approximately 1,300 subjects contributed by 6 global collaborators. Sample metadata almost always included a de-identified subject ID, COVID-19 status, age in years and sex. Where available, HLA class I and class II types were obtained from metadata supplied by the sample provider rather than from assay-based typing.

Summary of the overall study and its limitations: Clinical and demographic metadata were provided uncurated, with the amount varying by source and participant.

TCRbeta CDR3 regions were amplified from genomic DNA by means of the immunoSEQ Assay, a bias-controlled multiplex PCR. Per the authors' processing: Within the assay, amplification of reference gene primers was used to estimate how many nucleated cells each sample contained. To quantify the absolute abundance of each unique TCRbeta CDR3 rearrangement, sequence reads were collapsed and filtered. Productive Simpson clonality was computed per sample as the square root of Simpson's diversity index over productive rearrangements. What TCRdb holds here is the immuneACCESS table cut down to in-frame rearrangements. Part of the clones is not present; checked against another copy, under half of the missing clones reflect an unresolved V gene, and the others are unexplained. The D gene and trimming were derived from the DNA, and the V and J assignments and clone size from that table. Here the sample has approximately 150,000 clones; more than 75% occur a single time. The ten largest account for 8.6% of the sample.

The CDR3 contains 12 residues, cysteine and phenylalanine counted. The DNA shown is the 36-base CDR3, in frame from base 1. V has 6 bases trimmed and J has 7 bases trimmed; junction bases matching no gene number 5. The germline V gene yields MNHEY for CDR1 and SVGAGI for CDR2. A note on this clone: What antigen it recognizes has not been identified. Base-call qualities are not available, and no considerably larger clone is one nucleotide away.

Each collaborating institution followed its own protocols to collect whole blood in K2EDTA tubes. For TCRbeta analysis, collaborators shipped samples as frozen whole blood, isolated PBMCs, or DNA extracted from either of those sample types. The clonotype comes from a woman in her forties or fifties with active or convalescent COVID-19. Sequencing used peripheral blood. The chain employs TRBV6-5 and TRBJ1-1; 7 of the junction bases match TRBD1. The DNA sequence follows: TGTGCCAGCAGGTCACAGGGGCTTGAAGCTTTCTTT. The resulting protein is CASRSQGLEAFF.